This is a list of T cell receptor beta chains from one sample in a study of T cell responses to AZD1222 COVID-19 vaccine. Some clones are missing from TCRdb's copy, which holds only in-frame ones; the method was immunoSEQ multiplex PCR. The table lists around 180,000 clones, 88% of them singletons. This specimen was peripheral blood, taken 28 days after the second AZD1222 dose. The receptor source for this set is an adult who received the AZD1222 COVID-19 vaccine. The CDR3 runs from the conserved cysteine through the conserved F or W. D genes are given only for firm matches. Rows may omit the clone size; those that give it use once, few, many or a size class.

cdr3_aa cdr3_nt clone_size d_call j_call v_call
CASSPAGRTTYEQYF TGTGCCAGCTCACCAGCCGGGAGGACCACCTACGAGCAGTACTTC . TRBD2 TRBJ2-7 TRBV18
CASSTGQPKAYGYTF TGTGCCAGTAGTACGGGACAGCCAAAGGCCTATGGCTACACCTTC . TRBD1 TRBJ1-2 TRBV19
CASSYSTGAILNTEAFF TGTGCCAGCAGTTACTCGACAGGGGCTATTCTAAACACTGAAGCTTTCTTT . TRBD1 TRBJ1-1 TRBV6-2/TRBV6-3
CASSPRQGENEQYF TGTGCCAGCTCACCACGGCAGGGGGAAAACGAGCAGTACTTC once TRBD1 TRBJ2-7 TRBV18
CASRQGTNSGANVLTF TGTGCCAGTCGGCAGGGGACGAACTCTGGGGCCAACGTCCTGACTTTC once . TRBJ2-6 TRBV19
CAWSVTSGRASGELFF TGTGCCTGGAGTGTTACTAGCGGGAGGGCCAGCGGGGAGCTGTTTTTT . TRBD2 TRBJ2-2 TRBV30
CASSLTSGRVGEQFF TGTGCCAGCAGCTTAACTAGCGGGAGGGTCGGTGAGCAGTTCTTC . TRBD2 TRBJ2-1 TRBV7-8
CASSNRDGYGELFF TGTGCCAGCAGTAACCGGGACGGATACGGGGAGCTGTTTTTT . . TRBJ2-2 TRBV6-5
CAISSLSGAGTDTQYF TGTGCCATCAGTTCCCTTAGCGGTGCTGGCACAGATACGCAGTATTTT . . TRBJ2-3 TRBV10-3
CASSPQRGHNEQFF TGCGCCAGCAGCCCTCAAAGGGGGCACAATGAGCAGTTCTTC . TRBD1 TRBJ2-1 TRBV5-1
CASSQYPGLVTEAFF TGTGCCAGCAGCCAATACCCGGGGTTGGTCACTGAAGCTTTCTTT . . TRBJ1-1 TRBV3-1/TRBV3-2
CASSPGGLGEKLFF TGTGCCAGCAGCCCTGGGGGTCTTGGGGAAAAACTGTTTTTT . . TRBJ1-4 TRBV7-9
CASIPTSGSAYEQYF TGTGCCAGCATCCCGACTAGCGGGAGTGCGTACGAGCAGTACTTC . TRBD2 TRBJ2-7 TRBV6-5
CASNKELTGAYGYTF TGCGCCAGCAACAAAGAACTAACAGGGGCCTATGGCTACACCTTC . TRBD1 TRBJ1-2 TRBV4-3
CATTPGGSGSNEQFF TGTGCCACCACCCCCGGGGGTAGCGGGAGCAATGAGCAGTTCTTC . TRBD2 TRBJ2-1 TRBV27
CASSIEGPNRNQPQHF TGTGCCAGTAGTATTGAGGGACCGAACCGTAATCAGCCCCAGCATTTT once . TRBJ1-5 TRBV19
CASSLVTGHNEQFF TGCGCCAGCAGCTTGGTTACAGGGCACAATGAGCAGTTCTTC . . TRBJ2-1 TRBV5-1
CASSSADRSYNEQFF TGTGCCAGCAGCTCCGCAGACCGCTCCTACAATGAGCAGTTCTTC . . TRBJ2-1 TRBV7-2
CASSASGRARDTQYF TGTGCCAGCAGCGCTAGCGGGAGGGCCAGAGATACGCAGTATTTT . TRBD2 TRBJ2-3 TRBV7-6
CASKVTDLAMELFF TGTGCCAGCAAGGTCACAGACTTGGCTATGGAACTGTTTTTT . . TRBJ1-4 TRBV2
CASSPAGRSDTQYF TGTGCCAGCAGCCCGGCGGGAAGGTCAGATACGCAGTATTTT . . TRBJ2-3 TRBV11-3
CASSYSTGRDSPLHF TGTGCCAGCAGTTACTCGACGGGAAGGGATTCACCCCTCCACTTT . . TRBJ1-6 TRBV6-5
CAWDSGEQYF TGTGCCTGGGATTCGGGGGAGCAGTACTTC . . TRBJ2-7 TRBV30
CASSLAGFSYEQYF TGTGCCAGCAGTCTAGCGGGCTTCTCCTACGAGCAGTACTTC . TRBD2 TRBJ2-7 TRBV7-9
CASSSGTSGGYNEQFF TGTGCCAGCAGCTCCGGGACTAGCGGGGGATACAATGAGCAGTTCTTC once TRBD2 TRBJ2-1 TRBV11-2
CASSPLVGWNEQFF TGTGCCAGCAGCCCCCTCGTCGGCTGGAATGAGCAGTTCTTC . . TRBJ2-1 TRBV7-3